What follows are 23 T cell receptor beta chains derived from one specimen sequenced in a study of shared clonotypes between healthy human individuals. The assay was immunoSEQ multiplex PCR, and TCRdb's table has in-frame clones only and misses some. The repertoire holds 2,500,000 or so clones, approximately 94% seen once, with 0.14% in the top ten. What was sequenced was naive CD4+ T cells sorted from blood. The subset here: CD45RA+ positively selected. These receptors all stem from a man aged 18 to 30 in good health.

The chain carries TRBV6-5 and TRBJ1-3, with D perhaps TRBD1 (6 bases). The CDR3 contains 16 residues. Germline CDR1 and CDR2: MNHEY and SVGAGI. Trimming stripped 0 bases from V and 4 bases from J, with 13 bases between. The CDR3 bases are TGTGCCAGCAGTTACTCGGCGGGGGCGTTAGGAAACACCATATATTTT. Translated: CASSYSAGALGNTIYF.

The chain links TRBV15 to TRBJ2-2; D unresolved. The CDR3 loop spans 16 amino acids. V was clipped by 0 bases and J by 2 bases, with 10 bases between them. Germline V gene sequence: CDR1 LNHNV, CDR2 YYDKDF (reference sequence). The CDR3 loop is CATSRDSAPNTGELFF. In DNA, the CDR3 is TGTGCCACCAGCAGAGATTCAGCGCCTAACACCGGGGAGCTGTTTTTT.

The chain links TRBV6-6 to TRBJ2-2, with TRBD2 identical over 9 bases. The germline CDR1 and CDR2 sequences are MNHNY and SVGAGI (reference sequence). The CDR3 loop spans 15 amino acids. The trim removed 3 bases at V and 7 bases at J, leaving 6 bases unmatched. This CDR3 is CASSYSGSGLGELFF. For the CDR3, the DNA is TGTGCCAGCAGTTATAGCGGGAGTGGGCTCGGGGAGCTGTTTTTT.

V usage is TRBV27 and J usage is TRBJ2-2; TRBD1 matches at 8 bases. The V gene's germline CDR1 is MNHEY and CDR2 SMNVEV (reference sequence). V shed 6 bases, J shed 5 bases, and the junction held 11 bases outside the gene matches. The CDR3 is made up of 16 amino acids. CDR3 in DNA: TGTGCCAGCAGCTCCGACAGGGGCCCTTGGACCGGGGAGCTGTTTTTT. Its protein product is CASSSDRGPWTGELFF.

The chain is built from TRBV19 and TRBJ2-7; perhaps TRBD2 as D (6 bases). Per the germline V gene, CDR1 is LNHDA and CDR2 is SQIVND (reference sequence). Trimming took 10 bases from V and 2 from J, leaving 15 bases between them. CDR3 length: 13 residues. CDR3 sequence reads: CATSRGLAYEQYF. For the CDR3, the DNA is TGTGCCACTTCGCGGGGCCTTGCCTACGAGCAGTACTTC.

The chain has TRBV10-3 and TRBJ2-1; TRBD2 matches at 10 bases. With V trimmed by 3 bases and J by 6 bases, 2 bases remained unmatched. The CDR3 spans 14 residues. CDR1 is ENHRY and CDR2 is SYGVKD in the germline V gene. CDR3 coding DNA: TGTGCCATCAGTGACGCTAGCGGGAGCAATGAGCAGTTCTTC. Amino acids: CAISDASGSNEQFF.

A few counts support this clone. V usage is TRBV6-1 and J usage is TRBJ1-5; perhaps TRBD1 as D (6 bases). V was cut by 9 bases and J by 0 bases, with 12 bases left in between. CDR1 MNHNS and CDR2 SASEGT come from the germline V gene. The CDR3 has 14 amino acids. The CDR3 region has the DNA TGTGCCAGTATAGGACAGCTTAGCAATCAGCCCCAGCATTTT. As protein: CASIGQLSNQPQHF.

V is TRBV6-5 and J is TRBJ2-4; D possibly corresponds to TRBD2 (6 bases). The CDR3 runs to 14 residues. V lost 5 bases and J lost 4, with 12 bases in between. The germline gives CDR1 MNHEY, CDR2 SVGAGI. Written as DNA, the CDR3 is TGTGCCAGCAGTCCAGGCGGGGTGAAAAACATTCAGTACTTC. Translated: CASSPGGVKNIQYF.

About this clone: At one end, the junction sequence differs from germline, possibly due to a read error. Other DNA sequences in the sample encode the same CDR3. This sequence joins TRBV19 and TRBJ2-7; D is possibly TRBD1 (6 bases). Germline CDR1 reads LNHDA; CDR2 reads SQIVND (reference sequence). The CDR3 contains 14 residues. The CDR3 DNA reads as TGTGCCAGTAGGGTGACAGGCGATTCCTATGAGCAGTACTTC. Translation: CASRVTGDSYEQYF.

V gene TRBV25-1 combines with J gene TRBJ1-3, with TRBD1 identical over 9 bases. The CDR3 totals 16 residues. V dropped 4 bases and J dropped 4; count of bases not matched to a gene: 8. Germline lookup yields CDR1 MGHDK and CDR2 SYGVNS. Here the CDR3 reads CASSGAGTGLGNTIYF. The DNA of the CDR3 is TGTGCCAGCAGTGGGGCCGGGACAGGGCTAGGAAACACCATATATTTT.

Points on this clone: One end of the junction fails to match germline, which may point to a read error. This chain links TRBV7-2 with TRBJ1-6; the D is unclear. CDR1 is SGHTA and CDR2 is FQGNSA in the germline V gene. The CDR3 loop spans 16 amino acids. The CDR3 loop reads CAGSLSWAGVNSPLHF. The DNA of the CDR3 is TGTGCCGGCAGCTTAAGTTGGGCAGGAGTTAATTCACCCCTCCACTTT.

J is TRBJ1-1 and V is TRBV6-6; 9 bases line up with TRBD1. CDR1 MNHNY and CDR2 SVGAGI come from the germline V gene (reference sequence). CDR3 size: 16 residues. V lost 6 bases to trimming and J lost 1 base; unmatched junction nucleotides: 9. In DNA, the CDR3 is TGTGCCAGCAGCAAACCCCCGGGACAGGGGAACACTGAAGCTTTCTTT. This codes for CASSKPPGQGNTEAFF.

In the case of this clone: The junction does not match germline at one end; this may be a read error. The CDR3 region has the DNA TGTGCTAGCAGTTTGGACAGGGTAAATGAGCAGTTCTTC. Translated, it gives CASSLDRVNEQFF. The V gene is TRBV7-7, the J gene TRBJ2-1; 8 bases map to TRBD1. CDR3 length: 13 residues. The germline V gene encodes CDR1 SSHAT and CDR2 FNYEAQ (reference sequence).

The CDR3 protein is CASSEALPGLWGDTQYF. The CDR3 coding sequence is TGTGCCAGCAGTGAAGCGCTTCCGGGCCTGTGGGGGGATACGCAGTATTTT. The rearrangement joins TRBV6-1 to TRBJ2-3; the D gene could be TRBD1 or TRBD2 (5 bases each). Trimming removed 0 bases from V and 6 bases from J, with 19 bases in between. Germline V lookup: CDR1 MNHNS, CDR2 SASEGT. This CDR3 is 17 amino acids long.

On this clone itself: The sample has other DNA sequences that encode this CDR3 too. The chain joins TRBV28 to TRBJ1-1, with TRBD1 as a possible D gene (6 bases). Germline V gives CDR1 MDHEN, CDR2 SYDVKM. Trimming removed 2 bases at V and 1 base at J, with 11 bases between. The CDR3 is 15 amino acids. The CDR3 protein is CASSLTGTGNTEAFF. CDR3 sequence (DNA): TGTGCCAGCAGTTTAACAGGGACGGGGAACACTGAAGCTTTCTTT.

The rearrangement links TRBV30 to TRBJ2-4; D ambiguous. The length of the CDR3 is 15 residues. V shed 5 bases and J shed 1 base, with 15 bases lying between them. The germline gives CDR1 GTSNPN, CDR2 SVGIG (reference sequence). The CDR3 DNA follows: TGTGCCTGGGGACGGGCAGGCCGGGCCAAAAACATTCAGTACTTC. It encodes CAWGRAGRAKNIQYF.

The chain links TRBV18 to TRBJ2-7; D might be TRBD2 (5 bases). The germline V gene encodes CDR1 KGHSH and CDR2 LQKENI. Between the trimmed V and J ends, which lost 6 bases and 1 base, there was a span of 10 bases. The CDR3 runs to 13 residues. The CDR3 DNA sequence: TGTGCCAGCTCGGGAAGACTATCCTACGAGCAGTACTTC. Amino acids: CASSGRLSYEQYF.

CDR3 DNA sequence: TGTGCCAGCAGCCCAGAGCGGGGGAGAATCCAAGAGACCCAGTACTTC. This encodes CASSPERGRIQETQYF. The rearrangement uses TRBV5-4 and TRBJ2-5, with 8 bases lining up with TRBD2. V lost 4 bases to trimming and J lost 1 base; unmatched junction nucleotides: 9. The V gene's germline CDR1 is SGHNT and CDR2 YYREEE (reference sequence). The CDR3 loop spans 16 amino acids.

On this clone itself: The sample holds other DNA sequences that translate to the same CDR3. The gene calls are TRBV2 and TRBJ1-1, with 8 bases fitting TRBD1. This CDR3 contains 15 residues. The J segment lost 1 base and the V segment lost 3 bases, leaving 4 bases of the junction unmatched. Looked up from germline, CDR1 is SNHLY and CDR2 is FYNNEI. CDR3 amino acids: CASSDRGRGNTEAFF. CDR3 DNA: TGTGCCAGCAGTGACAGGGGGCGCGGGAACACTGAAGCTTTCTTT.

The genes are TRBV6-1 and TRBJ2-7, with TRBD2 matching over 8 bases. V shed 7 bases and J 3 bases; nucleotides not matched to a gene: 8. The CDR3 spans 14 residues. CDR1 is MNHNS and CDR2 is SASEGT in the germline V gene. The CDR3 sequence: CASTRSGGYYEQYF. The DNA for the CDR3 is TGTGCCAGCACGAGGAGCGGGGGATACTACGAGCAGTACTTC.

This rearrangement joins TRBV9 to TRBJ2-6; 7 bases map to TRBD2. CDR3 length: 16 amino acids. Germline lookup yields CDR1 SGDLS and CDR2 YYNGEE. Germline trimming cut 4 bases from V and 12 bases from J; bases unmatched to any gene: 16. The CDR3 here is CASSSKASSGPPVLTF. The CDR3 DNA sequence: TGTGCCAGCAGCTCCAAGGCGTCTAGCGGACCGCCCGTCCTGACTTTC.

Turning to this clone: Relative to the germline gene, one junction end is altered; a read error may explain this. The chain employs TRBV19 and TRBJ1-1; D perhaps matches TRBD1 (6 bases). CDR3 length: 14 amino acids. CDR1 is LNHDA, CDR2 SQIVND, per germline (reference sequence). CDR3 sequence reads: CASSLDSGNAEAFF. Here the CDR3 DNA reads TGTGCCAGTAGTCTGGACAGTGGGAACGCTGAAGCTTTCTTT.

This clone was counted once. V and J are TRBV15 and TRBJ1-5; 8 nucleotides align to TRBD1. This CDR3 region has 19 residues. Germline V lookup: CDR1 LNHNV, CDR2 YYDKDF (reference sequence). The J segment lost 0 bases and the V segment lost 0 bases, leaving 10 bases of the junction unmatched. The CDR3 loop is CATSRDSWTGSLSNQPQHF. CDR3 sequence (DNA): TGTGCCACCAGCAGAGATTCCTGGACAGGGTCTCTTAGCAATCAGCCCCAGCATTTT.